This T cell receptor beta chain stems from a study of blood T cell repertoires in COVID-19. Overall study context: Spain, Italy and the United States supplied samples that represented acute and convalescent COVID-19. PBMCs, B-cell-depleted T cells, or T cells were the source of the cDNA or gDNA that made up the material.

This clone was seen once. Sequenced by immunoSEQ multiplex PCR; TCRdb stores in-frame clones only, minus some. The data hold over 200,000 clones, with approximately 86% observed a single time. V trimming: 5 bases; J trimming: 9 bases; junction bases outside the gene matches: 8. The CDR3 runs to 15 residues. CDR1 is SGHTA, CDR2 FQGTGA, per germline. Cohort placement rested on clinical history that participants reported themselves. Material: PBMCs or T cells enriched from blood (not recorded which). This TCR was sampled from a man in his late teens or twenties with acute COVID-19. The rearrangement uses TRBV7-3 and TRBJ2-1; TRBD2 matches 12 bases. In DNA form, the CDR3 reads TGTGCCAGCAGCCCCCGACTAGCGGGAGTTTTTGAGCAGTTCTTC. Amino acid sequence: CASSPRLAGVFEQFF.